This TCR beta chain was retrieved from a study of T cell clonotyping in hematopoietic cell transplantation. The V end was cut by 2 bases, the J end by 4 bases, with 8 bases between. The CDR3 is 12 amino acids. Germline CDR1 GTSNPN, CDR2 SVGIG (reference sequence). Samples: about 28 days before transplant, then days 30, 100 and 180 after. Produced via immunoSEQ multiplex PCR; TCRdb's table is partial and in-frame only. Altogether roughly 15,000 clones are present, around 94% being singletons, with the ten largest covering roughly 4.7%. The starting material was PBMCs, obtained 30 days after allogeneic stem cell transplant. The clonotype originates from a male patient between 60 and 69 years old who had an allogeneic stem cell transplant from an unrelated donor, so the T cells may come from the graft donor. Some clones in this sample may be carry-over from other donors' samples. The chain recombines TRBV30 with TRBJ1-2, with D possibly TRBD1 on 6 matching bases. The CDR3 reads CAWSKGGYGYTF. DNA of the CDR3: TGTGCCTGGAGTAAAGGGGGCTATGGCTACACCTTC.